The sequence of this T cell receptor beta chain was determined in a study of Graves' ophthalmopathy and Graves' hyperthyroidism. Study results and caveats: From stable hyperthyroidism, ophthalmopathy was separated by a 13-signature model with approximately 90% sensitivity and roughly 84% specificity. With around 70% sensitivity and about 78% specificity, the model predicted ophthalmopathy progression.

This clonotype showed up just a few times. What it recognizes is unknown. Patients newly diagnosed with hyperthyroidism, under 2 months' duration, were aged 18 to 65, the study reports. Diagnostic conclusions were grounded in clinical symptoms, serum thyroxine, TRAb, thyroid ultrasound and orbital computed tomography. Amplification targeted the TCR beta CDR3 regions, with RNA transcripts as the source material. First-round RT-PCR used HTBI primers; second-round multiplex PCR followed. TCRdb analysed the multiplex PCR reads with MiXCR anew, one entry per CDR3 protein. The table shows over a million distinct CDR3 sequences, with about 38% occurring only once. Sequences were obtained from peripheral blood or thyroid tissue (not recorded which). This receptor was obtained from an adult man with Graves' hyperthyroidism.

In DNA form, the CDR3 reads TGTGCCAGCAGTTACGAGGGGGAGCGACAGCCCCAGCATTTT. This encodes CASSYEGERQPQHF. This rearrangement joins TRBV12-3 or TRBV12-4 to TRBJ1-5; tentatively, D is TRBD1 (6 bases). Trimming left V 4 bases short and J 7 bases short, with 14 bases between. The CDR3 has 14 residues.